This T cell receptor beta chain was observed in a study of human T cells and chemical hapten exposure. Across the whole study: Recorded diagnoses among the mostly female patients were alopecia areata, totalis or universalis.

TCRdb re-derived calls from the RACE reads in MiXCR, one entry per CDR3 protein. The data show roughly 120,000 distinct CDR3 sequences, with approximately 14% seen just once and about 0.9% held by the top ten. A few counts support this clonotype. The antigen is undetermined. Study-level results: Relative to control repertoires, expanded TCRs gave rise to significantly more large CDR3 similarity clusters.

Germline V gives CDR1 SGHVS, CDR2 FQNEAQ. The CDR3 has 14 amino acids. Trimming removed 6 bases from V and 0 bases from J, with 6 bases in between. The time point was: patch test 1, 2 weeks after DPC sensitization. Treatment here: therapeutic diphenylcyclopropenone sensitization with weekly scalp DPC. The authors extracted total RNA from unfractionated whole blood. The input for sequencing was whole blood, taken in connection with sensitization to the hapten diphenylcyclopropenone (DPC). J is TRBJ1-6 and V is TRBV7-8; the D is unclear. This clonotype was obtained from a man younger than 35 with alopecia areata. Some clones in this sample may be carry-over from other donors' samples. CDR3 sequence reads: CASRRSSYNSPLHF. CDR3 coding DNA: TGTGCCAGCAGGCGTAGCTCCTATAATTCACCCCTCCACTTT.